This TCR beta chain was sequenced in a study of blood T cells in healthy people across ages (dated by TCRdb to between 2014 and 2016). The study in broad terms: In model experiments, template switching captured about one uniquely barcoded TCR beta cDNA molecule for every two T cells. To track age-related changes in TCR beta repertoire diversity, the study relied on deep sequencing normalized with unique cDNA molecular identifiers. The donors were split into four age groups: young (average about 15 years), middle-aged (around 37), aged (roughly 65) and long-lived (roughly 86). To avoid experimental bias, donors of different ages were spread randomly across the sequencing lanes. For two donors (one aged 18 to 30 and one aged 80 or older), the study analyzed two additional independent replicas of 1 million unique cDNA reads from the same blood draw. Study-wide conclusions, independent of this receptor: Estimates of total diversity based on one million sequenced T cells were considered lower bounds and underestimates. Conclusive comparison of naive and antigen-experienced compartments was prevented by the profiling of bulk unsorted PBMCs. A strong correlation was found between observed TCR beta diversity and the percentage of naive T cells measured by flow cytometry. Observed TCR beta diversity per million T cells fell roughly linearly with age, and a significant reduction was already apparent by age about 38. The long-lived group showed more naive CD4+ T cells, fewer expanded clones and increased TCR diversity than the aged group, suggesting age selection. Because the CMV infection status of the donors was unknown, age-related changes in expanded clonotypes may potentially have been confounded.

Library preparation was by 5' RACE. The reads were generated on an Illumina HiSeq 2500. A second PCR of about 6 to 12 cycles was performed with a sample-barcoded 5' primer and a J-beta primer mix. A template-switch 5' adaptor carrying 12 random nucleotides introduced a unique molecular identifier onto each TCR beta cDNA molecule. At least 2.5 million CDR3-containing paired-end reads were obtained from each sample. First-strand cDNA synthesis was performed from all RNA using the Mint cDNA synthesis kit, with priming by a TRBC-specific oligonucleotide. All cDNA was treated with uracil-DNA glycosylase and then went through a first 18-cycle PCR with the universal primers M1SS and BC2_uni_R. In the paper's pipeline: For normalization, 1 million high-quality reads, each with a distinct molecular identifier, were randomly selected from each sample. Instead of being binned into consensus sequences, reads with shared molecular identifiers were discarded. MiTCR, run with a Q25 quality threshold and the strictest error-elimination algorithm, handled CDR3 identification, clonotype clustering and error correction. A nonparametric unseen species model with Euler transformation was used to estimate a lower bound on total TCR beta diversity. In TCRdb, the public reads were trimmed at Q25 with fastp and aligned with MiXCR, with productive beta chains retained. Rows are combined by CDR3 protein, so each entry shows the most common genes and DNA. V and J calls and clone size were set by TCRdb, not the authors. Recorded for this sample are fewer than 900,000 distinct CDR3 sequences; 43% of them occurred a single time. Jointly, the top ten make up around 20% of the sample.

From its cysteine to its phenylalanine, the CDR3 spans 14 amino acids. Only the CDR3 portion is preserved as DNA: 42 bases, with reading frame beginning at the first base. The germline V gene sets CDR1 to SGDLS and CDR2 to YYNGEE. The donors were under 40 Caucasian individuals from Russia, aged roughly 6 to 100 years, who were systemically healthy. Each donor gave around 9.5 milliliters of peripheral blood, collected into EDTA-treated Vacutainer tubes. PBMCs were isolated by Ficoll-Paque density-gradient centrifugation, with at least 6 million obtained per sample. Trizol reagent was used to extract total RNA from PBMCs, with at least 6 micrograms per sample. For every donor, an aliquot of PBMCs went through flow cytometry to measure the percentages of naive CD45RAhigh/CD27high T cells. Regarding this clonotype: The antigen it recognizes is unknown. No clone much larger than this one lies a single base away; base qualities are absent.

The origin of this receptor is a woman aged 55 to 70 in good health. This chain joins TRBV9 to TRBJ2-5; the D segment is perhaps TRBD1 or TRBD2, each sharing 5 matched bases. The DNA end lines up better with TRBJ2-7; the J call may be wrong. What was sequenced was blood. The CDR3 sequence is CASATGTSTYEQYF. The nucleotides are TGTGCCAGCGCTACCGGGACCTCGACCTACGAGCAGTACTTC.